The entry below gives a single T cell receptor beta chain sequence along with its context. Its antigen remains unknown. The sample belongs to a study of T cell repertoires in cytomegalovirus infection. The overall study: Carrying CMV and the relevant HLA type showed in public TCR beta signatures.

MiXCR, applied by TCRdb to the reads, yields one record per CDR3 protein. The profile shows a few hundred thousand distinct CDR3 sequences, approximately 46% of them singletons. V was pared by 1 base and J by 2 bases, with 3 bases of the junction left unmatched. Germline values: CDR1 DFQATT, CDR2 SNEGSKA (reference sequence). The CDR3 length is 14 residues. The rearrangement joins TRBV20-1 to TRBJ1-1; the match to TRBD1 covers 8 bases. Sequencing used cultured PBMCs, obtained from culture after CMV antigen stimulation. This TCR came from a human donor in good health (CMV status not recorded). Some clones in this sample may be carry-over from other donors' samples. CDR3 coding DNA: TGCAGTGCTAGAGTTCCAGGGGGCAACACTGAAGCTTTCTTT. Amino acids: CSARVPGGNTEAFF.